Shown below are 14 T cell receptor beta chains from a single sample sequenced in a study of T cells in Graves' hyperthyroidism and ophthalmopathy. Amplification of TCR beta CDR3 regions used RNA as the template. HTBI primers were used for first-round RT-PCR of the TCR CDR3. TCRdb reanalysed the multiplex PCR reads using MiXCR and keeps one entry per CDR3 protein. This table has some 510,000 distinct CDR3 sequences, about 20% appearing once. The sample comprised blood. These receptors all come from a man between 18 and 35 years old with Graves' hyperthyroidism.

This chain connects TRBV20-1 to TRBJ1-2; no clear D gene. V lost 4 bases and J lost 5, with 14 bases in between. Germline lookup yields CDR1 DFQATT and CDR2 SNEGSKA (reference sequence). The CDR3 extends over 13 amino acids. The CDR3 loop reads CSAMRTETYGYTF. As DNA, the CDR3 is TGCAGTGCTATGAGAACAGAAACTTATGGCTACACCTTC.

There are many counts of this clonotype. The rearrangement links TRBV7-8 to TRBJ2-7; D is perhaps TRBD2 (5 bases). The CDR3 loop spans 13 amino acids. The V gene's germline CDR1 is SGHVS and CDR2 FQNEAQ. V shed 5 bases and J shed 6 bases, with 14 bases lying between them. The CDR3 DNA follows: TGTGCCAGCAGCCTTAGAGGGTCCCGCGAGCAGTACTTC. Protein sequence: CASSLRGSREQYF.

This clonotype was observed many times. CDR3 DNA: TGCGCCAGCAGCCCCCAAGGACAGACGGCAAACACCATATATTTT. Translating it yields CASSPQGQTANTIYF. The chain recombines TRBV5-1 with TRBJ1-3; D possibly corresponds to TRBD1 (6 bases). This CDR3 is 15 amino acids long. Looked up from germline, CDR1 is SGHRS and CDR2 is YFSETQ. The V end lost 4 bases, the J end lost 6 bases, and 17 bases lay between the germline ends.

This clonotype was recorded many times. V gene TRBV6-5 combines with J gene TRBJ1-1; D is undetermined. The V and J ends lost 5 bases and 12 bases respectively, with 16 bases between them. Looked up from germline, CDR1 is MNHEY and CDR2 is SVGAGI. This CDR3 region has 12 residues. The CDR3 region has the DNA TGTGCCAGCAGTACTACCCGGGGTAGGCCTTTCTTT. It is translated as CASSTTRGRPFF.

This clonotype was picked up many times. The chain combines TRBV6-5 with TRBJ1-2; D possibly corresponds to TRBD1 (5 bases). Looked up from germline, CDR1 is MNHEY and CDR2 is SVGAGI. This CDR3 has 15 amino acids. The V end lost 0 bases, the J end lost 1 base, and 9 bases lay between the germline ends. As DNA, the CDR3 is TGTGCCAGCAGTTACTCTTCAGGGAATAACTATGGCTACACCTTC. It translates to CASSYSSGNNYGYTF.

This clonotype came up many times. V usage is TRBV12-3 or TRBV12-4 and J usage is TRBJ2-7; 8 bases are a match to TRBD1. The CDR3 is 14 amino acids. The J segment lost 2 bases and the V segment lost 6 bases, leaving 6 bases of the junction unmatched. CDR3 protein: CASSRQGRPYEQYF. The CDR3 DNA is TGTGCCAGCAGCCGACAGGGGAGACCCTACGAGCAGTACTTC.

This clonotype was recorded at least ten times. The chain links TRBV6-2 or TRBV6-3 to TRBJ2-2; 8 bases are a match to TRBD1. This CDR3 has 17 residues. V trimming: 6 bases; J trimming: 3 bases; junction bases outside the gene matches: 12. The V gene's germline CDR1 is MNHEY and CDR2 SVGEGT. The chain's CDR3 is CASSPHGQGVYTGELFF. CDR3 DNA sequence: TGTGCCAGCAGCCCACATGGACAGGGTGTGTACACCGGGGAGCTGTTTTTT.

This chain uses TRBV5-1 with TRBJ2-7, with unresolved D. CDR1 SGHRS and CDR2 YFSETQ come from the germline V gene. CDR3 size: 14 residues. V was shortened by 4 bases and J by 5 bases, with 16 bases between the two germline ends. Here the CDR3 DNA reads TGCGCCAGCAGCCGTTCGTACAGCACCCACGAGCAGTACTTC. Encoded protein: CASSRSYSTHEQYF.

The chain recombines TRBV24-1 with TRBJ2-3, with unresolved D. From germline, CDR1 is KGHDR and CDR2 SFDVKD. Between the trimmed V and J ends, which lost 4 bases and 1 base, there was a span of 5 bases. CDR3 length: 13 amino acids. CDR3 DNA: TGTGCCACCAGTGAGCTAGGCACAGATACGCAGTATTTT. It codes for CATSELGTDTQYF.

There are a few counts of this clonotype. This chain uses TRBV11-2 with TRBJ2-3; D is undetermined. This CDR3 spans 12 amino acids. Per the germline V gene, CDR1 is SGHAT and CDR2 is FQNNGV. The germline V and J ends were trimmed by 5 bases and 3 bases, with 6 bases remaining between them. CDR3 protein: CASSQTTDTQYF. The CDR3 DNA sequence: TGTGCCAGCAGCCAGACAACAGATACGCAGTATTTT.

This clonotype was seen ten or more times. The V and J genes are TRBV28 and TRBJ1-1; possibly TRBD1 for D (6 bases). This CDR3 has 15 residues. V dropped 5 bases and J dropped 3 bases, with 16 bases sitting between them. Looked up from germline, CDR1 is MDHEN and CDR2 is SYDVKM. The CDR3 sequence is CASSISQGWDTEAFF. The DNA for the CDR3 is TGTGCCAGCAGTATCTCCCAGGGGTGGGACACTGAAGCTTTCTTT.

CDR3 residues: CAISVAEAYSPLHF. Written as DNA, the CDR3 is TGTGCCATCAGTGTAGCGGAAGCATATTCACCCCTCCACTTT. J is TRBJ1-6 and V is TRBV10-3; D uncertain. The CDR3 sequence is 14 residues long. CDR1 is ENHRY, CDR2 SYGVKD, per germline. Trimming took off 4 bases at V and 8 bases at J, with 12 bases between the two ends.

Many counts were recorded for this clonotype. The chain couples TRBV29-1 to TRBJ2-5, with TRBD1 matching over 8 bases. The germline CDR1 and CDR2 sequences are SQVTM and ANQGSEA. J was trimmed by 5 bases and V by 6 bases; bases with no gene match: 8. This CDR3 comprises 13 residues. The CDR3 DNA is TGCAGCGTAGGAGCAGGGGGCCGGGAGACCCAGTACTTC. It encodes CSVGAGGRETQYF.

This clonotype was found many times. The V gene is TRBV28, the J gene TRBJ1-2, with D unclear. Germline V gene data show CDR1 as MDHEN and CDR2 as SYDVKM. The CDR3 totals 11 residues. V gave up 5 bases and J gave up 7 bases, with 8 bases separating them. The DNA for the CDR3 is TGTGCCAGCAGTCTCCAGTTTGGCTACACCTTC. Its translation: CASSLQFGYTF.